These 20 T cell receptor beta chains were sequenced from one sample in a study of T cell responses to AZD1222 COVID-19 vaccine. Assay: immunoSEQ multiplex PCR; the TCRdb copy retains only in-frame clones and omits some. The sample yields 130,000 to 150,000 clones, roughly 86% seen once. Sequences were derived from peripheral blood, sampled 28 days after the second dose of the MenACWY control vaccine. These receptors were obtained from an adult who received the MenACWY meningococcal vaccine as a control.

For this clone: A junction boundary mismatches the germline segment, possibly from a read error. The chain is built from TRBV6-6 and TRBJ1-6; weak D call: TRBD1 (5 bases). Germline CDR1 is MNHNY and CDR2 is SVGAGI (reference sequence). This CDR3 contains 14 residues. CDR3 in DNA: TGTGCCAGCATTTACGGAGGGGATAATTCACCCCTCCACTTT. Translating it yields CASIYGGDNSPLHF.

The chain uses TRBV5-1 and TRBJ1-2; 9 bases match TRBD1. The CDR3 has 14 amino acids. Looked up from germline, CDR1 is SGHRS and CDR2 is YFSETQ. J was trimmed by 2 bases and V by 7 bases; bases with no gene match: 6. In DNA form, the CDR3 reads TGCGCCAGCGGAACGGACAGGGGCAACTATGGCTACACCTTC. Encoded protein: CASGTDRGNYGYTF.

CDR3: CATSRESGSYEQYF. The CDR3 bases are TGTGCCACCAGCAGAGAAAGCGGCAGTTACGAGCAGTACTTC. The chain is built from TRBV15 and TRBJ2-7; the D gene is possibly TRBD2 (5 bases). The germline CDR1 and CDR2 sequences are LNHNV and YYDKDF (reference sequence). Trimming cost V 0 bases and J 4 bases, with 10 bases left between them. The CDR3 runs 14 residues.

The genes are TRBV3-1 (or the pseudogene TRBV3-2) and TRBJ2-1; 10 positions match TRBD2. Germline-derived CDR1 and CDR2 are LGHDT and YNNKEL (reference sequence). This CDR3 has 15 amino acids. V gave up 4 bases and J gave up 8 bases; unmatched junction bases: 8. This CDR3 is CASSPERGGLYEQFF. In nucleotides, the CDR3 is TGTGCCAGCAGCCCCGAGCGGGGGGGCCTCTATGAGCAGTTCTTC.

The chain couples TRBV6-2 or TRBV6-3 to TRBJ1-6, with a tentative D call TRBD1 (6 bases). The V end lost 6 bases, the J end lost 7 bases, and 16 bases lay between the germline ends. The CDR3 totals 15 residues. Germline CDR1 MNHEY, CDR2 SVGEGT. CDR3 DNA sequence: TGTGCCAGCAGCCCCAGGGGAGTGGGAAATTCACCCCTCCACTTT. This gives the protein CASSPRGVGNSPLHF.

Here the CDR3 DNA reads TGTGCCAGCAGCGTAGGTTTAGGGTTTTCACCCCTCCACTTT. It yields the protein CASSVGLGFSPLHF. The rearrangement uses TRBV9 and TRBJ1-6, with D uncertain. Deletions cut 0 bases from V and 9 bases from J, with 10 bases between. Germline loops: CDR1 SGDLS, CDR2 YYNGEE. CDR3 length: 14 residues.

V and J are TRBV28 and TRBJ1-6, with 7 bases that match TRBD1. V lost 7 bases to trimming and J lost 8 bases; unmatched junction nucleotides: 8. The CDR3 totals 14 residues. Germline CDR1 is MDHEN and CDR2 is SYDVKM. The DNA for the CDR3 is TGTGCCAGCACAGTAGGGGGCGTCGATTCACCCCTCCACTTT. Protein: CASTVGGVDSPLHF.

This clone was counted once. This chain uses TRBV19 with TRBJ1-2; D unresolved. The CDR3 extends over 12 amino acids. V was trimmed by 10 bases and J by 3 bases, leaving 12 bases between them. Germline CDR1 and CDR2: LNHDA and SQIVND (reference sequence). The CDR3 reads CATVRGDYGYTF. The CDR3 DNA follows: TGTGCCACCGTCCGGGGAGACTATGGCTACACCTTC.

J is TRBJ1-4 and V is TRBV30; 8 bases align to TRBD1. The ends lost 4 bases at V and 3 bases at J; junction bases unmatched: 1. The CDR3 has 13 amino acids. Germline V gene data show CDR1 as GTSNPN and CDR2 as SVGIG (reference sequence). Here the CDR3 reads CAWTGGPNEKLFF. The CDR3 DNA is TGTGCCTGGACAGGGGGCCCTAATGAAAAACTGTTTTTT.

The J gene is TRBJ2-2, the V gene TRBV15; possibly TRBD1 for D (7 bases). Germline values: CDR1 LNHNV, CDR2 YYDKDF (reference sequence). The CDR3 extends over 18 amino acids. The V gene lost 1 base and the J gene lost 0 bases, with 15 bases spanning the gap. The CDR3 nucleotides are TGTGCCACCAGCAGAGTCCGAACCAGGGGGGCGAACACCGGGGAGCTGTTTTTT. Its protein is CATSRVRTRGANTGELFF.

The rearrangement uses TRBV4-3 and TRBJ1-1; D is unresolved. The CDR3 extends over 13 amino acids. CDR1 is LGHNA and CDR2 is YSLEER in the germline V gene. The ends were cut back, 1 base at V and 3 bases at J, with 6 bases in the middle. The CDR3 nucleotides are TGCGCCAGCAGCCAAGTGGGAGACACTGAAGCTTTCTTT. Residues: CASSQVGDTEAFF.

The chain couples TRBV5-1 to TRBJ2-1, with 10 bases that match TRBD1. With V trimmed by 7 bases and J by 8 bases, 15 bases remained unmatched. CDR1 and CDR2 (germline): SGHRS, YFSETQ. The CDR3 totals 16 residues. CDR3 bases: TGCGCCAGCGCCCTCCTATCCCCGGGACAGGGGTATGAGCAGTTCTTC. Amino acid sequence: CASALLSPGQGYEQFF.

V usage is TRBV5-5 and J usage is TRBJ1-1; no reliable D call. V shed 3 bases and J shed 8 bases, with 14 bases lying between them. The CDR3 extends over 13 amino acids. Germline CDR1 is SGHKS and CDR2 is YYEKEE (reference sequence). The CDR3 loop is CASSSESVGEAFF. The CDR3 nucleotides are TGTGCCAGCAGCTCTGAGAGTGTGGGGGAAGCTTTCTTT.

This clone appeared a few times. This chain links TRBV19 with TRBJ2-2; D uncertain. There are 10 residues in the CDR3. Germline CDR1 reads LNHDA; CDR2 reads SQIVND (reference sequence). V was pared by 10 bases and J by 6 bases, with 6 bases between. The CDR3 sequence is CATLSGELFF. The CDR3 nucleotides read TGTGCCACCCTTTCCGGGGAGCTGTTTTTT.

V usage is TRBV19 and J usage is TRBJ1-3, with D unresolved. The germline gives CDR1 LNHDA, CDR2 SQIVND (reference sequence). The CDR3 consists of 14 residues. V dropped 2 bases and J dropped 1 base, with 6 bases sitting between them. CDR3 in amino acids: CASSITVSGNTIYF. The CDR3 bases are TGTGCCAGTAGTATAACGGTTTCTGGAAACACCATATATTTT. Combining the CDR3 with reference TRBV19 and TRBJ1-3 gives the whole variable domain DGGITQSPKYLFRKEGQNVTLSCEQNLNHDAMYWYRQDPGQGLRLIYYSQIVNDFQKGDIAEGYSVSREKKESFPLTVTSAQKNPTAFYLCASSITVSGNTIYFGEGSWLTVV.

This chain connects TRBV9 to TRBJ2-2; 9 bases match TRBD2. The CDR3 is made up of 18 amino acids. J was trimmed by 5 bases and V by 0 bases; bases with no gene match: 11. Germline V gene lookup returns CDR1 SGDLS and CDR2 YYNGEE. The DNA of the CDR3 is TGTGCCAGCAGCGTAGCTTTCAATAGCGGGGGAGGAACCGGGGAGCTGTTTTTT. Translated: CASSVAFNSGGGTGELFF. Based on the CDR3 plus reference TRBV9 and TRBJ2-2, the full variable domain is DSGVTQTPKHLITATGQRVTLRCSPRSGDLSVYWYQQSLDQGLQFLIQYYNGEERAKGNILERFSAQQFPDLHSELNLSSLELGDSALYFCASSVAFNSGGGTGELFFGEGSRLTVL.

CDR3 DNA sequence: TGTGCCAGCATCGAGACCGGGACTAGTTCGGGTGAGCAGTTCTTC. As protein: CASIETGTSSGEQFF. The gene calls are TRBV6-6 and TRBJ2-1; TRBD2 matches at 8 bases. The CDR3 runs 15 residues. Germline trimming cut 7 bases from V and 9 bases from J; bases unmatched to any gene: 14. Germline assignment: CDR1 MNHNY and CDR2 SVGAGI (reference sequence).

The chain recombines TRBV6-5 with TRBJ1-5; D not resolved. CDR3 length: 14 residues. Between the trimmed V and J ends, which lost 5 bases and 1 base, there was a span of 9 bases. Germline assignment: CDR1 MNHEY and CDR2 SVGAGI. CDR3 nucleotides: TGTGCCAGCAGTCCCGGACCGAGCAATCAGCCCCAGCATTTT. Translated, it gives CASSPGPSNQPQHF.

J is TRBJ2-1 and V is TRBV6-9; D uncertain. This CDR3 region has 16 residues. The V end was cut by 1 base, the J end by 0 bases, with 10 bases between. Germline assignment: CDR1 MNHGY and CDR2 SVAAGI. The CDR3 loop reads CASSYCGNSSYNEQFF. In nucleotides, the CDR3 is TGTGCCAGCAGTTATTGTGGGAACAGCTCCTACAATGAGCAGTTCTTC.

The V and J genes are TRBV4-1 and TRBJ2-7; D is possibly TRBD2 (7 bases). V was pared by 0 bases and J by 4 bases, with 16 bases between. In germline, CDR1 is MGHRA, CDR2 YSYEKL. The length of the CDR3 is 16 residues. CDR3 in amino acids: CASSQDAAGALYEQYF. CDR3 bases: TGCGCCAGCAGCCAAGATGCGGCGGGGGCTCTATACGAGCAGTACTTC.